This record covers a single T cell receptor beta chain. Its antigen is as yet unknown. With ipilimumab providing CTLA-4 blockade, focal radiation was administered to patients who had chemo-refractory metastatic non-small-cell lung cancer. This record comes from a study of radiotherapy plus CTLA-4 blockade in lung cancer. Study summary: Among all patients, 18% showed objective responses, while roughly 30% had disease control.

Assay: immunoSEQ multiplex PCR; the TCRdb copy retains only in-frame clones and omits some. This repertoire shows some 100,000 clones, about 77% found once; its top ten account for about 5.2%. Study outcomes and limitations: In blood, tumor-derived TCR clones expanded after radiotherapy plus ipilimumab. Together with interferon-beta, which increased in serum after radiation, early dynamic changes in blood T cell clones were reportedly the best predictors of response.

The TCR originated in a human donor with non-small cell lung cancer who had a partial response to radiotherapy plus ipilimumab. The source material was peripheral blood, sampled from a patient treated with radiotherapy plus ipilimumab.

The CDR3 nucleotides read TGTGCCAGCAGCCAAGCCACTAGCTCCACCGGGGAGCTGTTTTTT. Translation: CASSQATSSTGELFF. The genes are TRBV4-2 and TRBJ2-2; D may be TRBD2 (6 bases). This CDR3 region has 15 residues. Trimming pared 1 base from V and 4 bases from J, leaving 10 bases between. Per germline, CDR1 LGHNA and CDR2 YNFKEQ.